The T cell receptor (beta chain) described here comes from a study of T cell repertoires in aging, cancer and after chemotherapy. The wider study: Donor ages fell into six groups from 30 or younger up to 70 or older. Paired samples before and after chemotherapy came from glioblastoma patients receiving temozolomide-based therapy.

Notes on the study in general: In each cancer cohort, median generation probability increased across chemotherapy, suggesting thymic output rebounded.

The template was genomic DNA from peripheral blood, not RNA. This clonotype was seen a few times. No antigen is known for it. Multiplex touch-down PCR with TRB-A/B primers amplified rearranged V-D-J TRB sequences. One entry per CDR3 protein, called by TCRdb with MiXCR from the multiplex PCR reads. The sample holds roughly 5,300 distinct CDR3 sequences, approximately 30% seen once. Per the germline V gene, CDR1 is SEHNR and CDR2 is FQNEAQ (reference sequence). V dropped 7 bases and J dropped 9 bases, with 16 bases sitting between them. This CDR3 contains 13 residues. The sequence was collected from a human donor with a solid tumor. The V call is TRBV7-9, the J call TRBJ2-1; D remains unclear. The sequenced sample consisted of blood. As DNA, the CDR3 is TGTGCCAGCACCGCTACAATAAAGGGTGAGCAGTTCTTC. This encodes CASTATIKGEQFF.